Each of the 21 T cell receptor beta chains below was sequenced from the same sample in a study of T cells in women clearing cervical HPV infection. The protocol was immunoSEQ multiplex PCR, while the TCRdb copy is restricted to in-frame clones and leaves out a portion. Its table lists about 44,000 clones. Sequencing used blood buffy coat. The origin of the receptors is a woman aged 18-70 years with a cervical HPV16 infection that either progressed to CIN3+ or cleared (not recorded which).

Points on this clone: The CDR3 end is not reached by the read, which stops 3 residues before it; the germline J gene fills it in. The chain joins TRBV6-2 or TRBV6-3 to TRBJ1-2, with 7 nucleotides matching TRBD1. CDR3 length: 14 amino acids. CDR1 and CDR2 from the germline V gene are MNHEY and SVGEGT. J lost 4 bases, V lost 4 bases, and 6 bases had no gene match. The CDR3 DNA, read in part, is TGTGCCAGCAGTTTCTCACAGGGGACCTATGGC. As protein: CASSFSQGTYG. The full CDR3 is CASSFSQGTYGYTF.

Of note for this clone: From the germline J gene comes the end of the CDR3, since the read stops 3 residues before it. This chain connects TRBV5-1 to TRBJ2-3; 7 bases map to TRBD2. Germline CDR1 SGHRS, CDR2 YFSETQ. The CDR3 consists of 16 residues. The CDR3 loop reads CASSLGASGYQETQYF. The sequenced CDR3 bases are TGCGCCAGCAGCTTGGGGGCTAGCGGATACCAAGAGACG. Full variable domain (missing parts from reference TRBV5-1 and TRBJ2-3): KAGVTQTPRYLIKTRGQQVTLSCSPISGHRSVSWYQQTPGQGLQFLFEYFSETQRNKGNFPGRFSGRQFSNSRSEMNVSTLELGDSALYLCASSLGASGYQETQYFGPGTRLTVL.

Comments on this clone: The read terminates 3 residues ahead of where the CDR3 ends, so the germline J gene completes it. The chain links TRBV5-1 to TRBJ2-1; 8 bases agree with TRBD2. CDR3 length equals 16 residues. Germline V gene sequence: CDR1 SGHRS, CDR2 YFSETQ. J was trimmed by 8 bases and V by 0 bases; bases with no gene match: 10. The part of the CDR3 DNA that was read is TGCGCCAGCAGCTTGGAGGTTAGCGGGATTGGCGATGAG. Encoded protein: CASSLEVSGIGDE. The complete CDR3 reads CASSLEVSGIGDEQFF.

With respect to this clone: The sequenced fragment ends 3 residues before the CDR3 boundary, so the rest is inferred from the germline J gene. The chain is built from TRBV19 and TRBJ1-5; D is unclear. V was cut by 3 bases and J by 6 bases, with 18 bases left in between. Per the germline V gene, CDR1 is LNHDA and CDR2 is SQIVND (reference sequence). The CDR3 runs to 16 residues. The DNA read from the CDR3 is TGTGCCAGTAGTATCTTGGCGGCCCTCCGAAGTCAGCCC. This sequence encodes CASSILAALRSQP. The CDR3 as a whole reads CASSILAALRSQPQHF.

A remark on this clone: The read ends 3 residues shy of where the CDR3 ends; the end is completed using the germline J gene. This chain uses TRBV7-3 with TRBJ2-5; 8 bases align to TRBD2. The CDR3 sequence is 14 residues long. Germline CDR1 reads SGHTA; CDR2 reads FQGTGA. The V gene end was trimmed by 5 bases and the J gene end by 5 bases; junction bases not matched to a gene: 7. The CDR3 bases that were read are TGTGCCAGCAGCGCCGCGGGGGGCCGGGAGACC. Amino acids: CASSAAGGRET. The whole CDR3 protein is CASSAAGGRETQYF.

Comments on this clone: The missing CDR3 end, 3 residues past where the read stops, is filled in from the germline J gene. The rearrangement joins TRBV30 to TRBJ1-4, with 7 bases that match TRBD1. The length of the CDR3 is 14 residues. The trim removed 2 bases at V and 6 bases at J, leaving 6 bases unmatched. Germline V gene sequence: CDR1 GTSNPN, CDR2 SVGIG (reference sequence). CDR3 bases read: TGTGCCTGGAGTTCCGGGACAGTTCATGAAAAA. It encodes CAWSSGTVHEK. The complete CDR3 sequence is CAWSSGTVHEKLFF.

Details on this clone: The read terminates 3 residues ahead of where the CDR3 ends, so the germline J gene completes it. V usage is TRBV10-3 and J usage is TRBJ2-3; TRBD2 aligns across 9 bases. The length of the CDR3 is 16 residues. The germline V gene has CDR1 ENHRY and CDR2 SYGVKD. Trimming removed 4 bases from V and 1 base from J; junction bases left unmatched: 6. Partial CDR3 DNA: TGTGCCATCAGTGGTGGGACTAGCCGTCGCACAGATACG. Its translation: CAISGGTSRRTDT. The CDR3 in its entirety is CAISGGTSRRTDTQYF.

To note about this clone: The sequenced fragment ends 3 residues before the CDR3 boundary, so the rest is inferred from the germline J gene. The chain combines TRBV5-1 with TRBJ2-5, with a tentative D call TRBD1 (6 bases). Per the germline V gene, CDR1 is SGHRS and CDR2 is YFSETQ. This CDR3 has 15 residues. Trimming pared 0 bases from V and 2 bases from J, leaving 11 bases between. CDR3 sequence reads: CASSLGDRPQETQYF. CDR3 DNA (partial): TGCGCCAGCAGCTTGGGAGACAGGCCGCAAGAGACC.

A note on this clone: The read terminates 3 residues before the CDR3 end, so the remaining end is supplied by the germline J gene. This chain links TRBV5-4 with TRBJ2-7, with D perhaps TRBD1 (5 bases). Trimming removed 2 bases at V and 5 bases at J, with 8 bases between. Looked up from germline, CDR1 is SGHNT and CDR2 is YYREEE (reference sequence). The CDR3 contains 12 residues. Partial CDR3 DNA: TGTGCCAGCAGCTTCCAGGGCCACGAG. This codes for CASSFQGHE. The whole CDR3 sequence is CASSFQGHEQYF.

Comment on this clone: The missing CDR3 end, 3 residues past where the read stops, is filled in from the germline J gene. This chain links TRBV30 with TRBJ2-3, with unresolved D. Deletions cut 0 bases from V and 1 base from J, with 8 bases between. This CDR3 is 14 amino acids long. Per germline, CDR1 GTSNPN and CDR2 SVGIG (reference sequence). CDR3 residues: CAWSVLEGTDTQYF. The part of the CDR3 DNA that was read is TGTGCCTGGAGTGTATTAGAAGGCACAGATACG.

For this clone: Coverage ceases 3 residues before the CDR3 finishes, and the germline J gene fills in the end. The chain joins TRBV5-1 to TRBJ2-1; TRBD1 agrees at 8 bases. The junction had 4 bases not matched to a gene; V was cut back by 4 bases and J by 4 bases. This CDR3 spans 14 amino acids. CDR1 SGHRS and CDR2 YFSETQ come from the germline V gene. The sequenced CDR3 bases are TGCGCCAGCAGCCACCGGGACAGGTACAATGAG. Translating it yields CASSHRDRYNE. The CDR3 reads in full as CASSHRDRYNEQFF.

The sequenced part of the CDR3 DNA is TGTGCCAGTAACTCAGGAGTAGCGGGAGCCTACGAG. This translates into CASNSGVAGAYE. The whole CDR3 reads CASNSGVAGAYEQYF. The gene calls are TRBV19 and TRBJ2-7, with TRBD2 identical over 9 bases. Coverage ceases 3 residues before the CDR3 finishes, and the germline J gene fills in the end. After removal of 7 bases from V and 2 bases from J, the junction contained 9 bases not matched to a gene. CDR1 and CDR2 (germline): LNHDA, SQIVND (reference sequence). The CDR3 runs 15 residues.

CDR3 bases read: TGCAGCGTTGAAAGGGGACAGAGCCAAGAGACG. This encodes CSVERGQSQET. The full CDR3 protein is CSVERGQSQETQYF. The chain has TRBV29-1 and TRBJ2-3, with 7 bases lining up with TRBD1. The CDR3 end is not reached by the read, which stops 3 residues before it; the germline J gene fills it in. Germline V lookup: CDR1 SQVTM, CDR2 ANQGSEA. The CDR3 consists of 14 residues.

Notes on this clone: The read stops 3 residues short of the end of the CDR3; the missing end is completed from the germline J gene. The V and J genes are TRBV18 and TRBJ2-7; TRBD2 might be the D (6 bases). CDR1 and CDR2 from the germline V gene are KGHSH and LQKENI. The CDR3 covers 14 residues. V lost 6 bases and J lost 5, with 17 bases in between. Incomplete CDR3 DNA: TGTGCCAGCTCGCCTAGCGAGGGCCGGAACGAG. This translates into CASSPSEGRNE. The entire CDR3 protein is CASSPSEGRNEQYF.

The CDR3 region is CASSLTSGRNTDTQYF. The sequenced CDR3 bases are TGTGCCAGCAGCCTGACTAGCGGGCGAAACACAGATACG. The chain employs TRBV7-6 and TRBJ2-3, with TRBD2 identical over 10 bases. Read data end 3 residues before the CDR3 end; the end is taken from the germline J gene. V trimming: 5 bases; J trimming: 2 bases; junction bases outside the gene matches: 7. Germline CDR1 reads SGHVS; CDR2 reads FNYEAQ. The CDR3 sequence is 16 residues long.

Details on this clone: The CDR3 end is not reached by the read, which stops 3 residues before it; the germline J gene fills it in. The V and J genes are TRBV5-1 and TRBJ2-3; D might be TRBD2 (6 bases). Germline V lookup: CDR1 SGHRS, CDR2 YFSETQ. This CDR3 has 14 residues. V gave up 10 bases and J gave up 1 base, with 16 bases separating them. CDR3 DNA, as far as it was read: TGCGCCTCTGGAGGGCCAGACCGCACAGATACG. As protein: CASGGPDRTDT. The full CDR3 protein reads CASGGPDRTDTQYF.

Remarks on this clone: Read sequence stops 3 residues before the CDR3 end, and the germline J gene provides the missing end. This sequence joins TRBV7-9 and TRBJ2-2; 9 bases fit TRBD1. The CDR3 totals 14 residues. J gave up 7 bases and V 5 bases, and 5 bases lay outside the gene matches. Germline V gives CDR1 SEHNR, CDR2 FQNEAQ (reference sequence). The chain's CDR3 is CASSKRQGGGELFF. Incomplete CDR3 DNA: TGTGCCAGCAGCAAGCGACAGGGGGGCGGGGAG.

For this clone: The missing CDR3 end, 3 residues past where the read stops, is filled in from the germline J gene. The rearrangement joins TRBV7-7 to TRBJ2-5; weak D call: TRBD2 (6 bases). CDR3 length equals 13 residues. V shed 5 bases and J shed 3 bases, with 10 bases lying between them. Looked up from germline, CDR1 is SSHAT and CDR2 is FNYEAQ (reference sequence). This CDR3 is CASSQGLKETQYF. The covered CDR3 bases are TGTGCCAGCAGCCAGGGACTTAAAGAGACC. Looking up the rest from reference TRBV7-7 and TRBJ2-5 gives the full variable domain: GAGVSQSPRYKVTKRGQDVTLRCDPISSHATLYWYQQALGQGPEFLTYFNYEAQPDKSGLPSDRFSAERPEGSISTLTIQRTEQRDSAMYRCASSQGLKETQYFGPGTRLLVL.

The CDR3 bases that were read are TGTGCCAGCAGTTTCAGGCAGGGGGGCCAGCCC. Its protein product is CASSFRQGGQP. The CDR3 reads in full as CASSFRQGGQPQHF. The genes are TRBV12-3 or TRBV12-4 and TRBJ1-5; 7 positions match TRBD1. The CDR3 goes on 3 residues after the read ends, and that part is filled in from the germline J gene. CDR3 size: 14 residues. The J segment lost 7 bases and the V segment lost 3 bases, leaving 6 bases of the junction unmatched.

Points on this clone: Sequencing ends 3 residues short of the CDR3 end; the germline J gene provides the rest. This chain connects TRBV19 to TRBJ1-1; D unclear. CDR3 size: 14 residues. Germline V gene sequence: CDR1 LNHDA, CDR2 SQIVND (reference sequence). The V and J ends lost 7 bases and 0 bases respectively, with 12 bases between them. The covered CDR3 bases are TGTGCCAGTACCCCTGGCCAGGTGAACACTGAA. Translating it yields CASTPGQVNTE. From start to end, the CDR3 is CASTPGQVNTEAFF.

The sequenced CDR3 bases are TGTGCCTGGAGTGTAATAGCGGGAGAGCCGGGTACCGGGGAG. Residues: CAWSVIAGEPGTGE. The CDR3, in full, reads CAWSVIAGEPGTGELFF. The chain employs TRBV30 and TRBJ2-2, with 9 nucleotides matching TRBD2. The read finishes 3 residues shy of the CDR3 end, and the germline J gene is used to complete it. Per germline, CDR1 GTSNPN and CDR2 SVGIG (reference sequence). Losses at the gene ends were 0 bases for V and 5 bases for J; bases not matched to a gene: 10. The CDR3 extends over 17 amino acids.